This T cell receptor (beta chain) was captured in a study of T cell responses to AZD1222 COVID-19 vaccine. With regard to this clone: Its antigen is not known.

Some clones are missing from TCRdb's copy, which holds only in-frame ones; the method was immunoSEQ multiplex PCR. Among more than 110,000 clones listed, about 90% were seen once. V was pared by 4 bases and J by 3 bases, with 11 bases between. The CDR3 length is 14 residues. Germline loops: CDR1 SGDLS, CDR2 YYNGEE. Study outcomes and limitations: Females outnumbered males among donors, who were mostly white British; clonal diversity was possibly underestimated. Samples come after the peak T cell response, not at day 14. Baseline seropositivity characterized only six AZD1222 recipients.

The sample was peripheral blood, taken on day 0 of AZD1222 vaccination. This chain links TRBV9 with TRBJ1-3, with a weak D call TRBD1 (5 bases). The sequence was collected from an adult in good health. The CDR3 DNA reads as TGTGCCAGCAGCCAGGGACTAGGTGGAAACACCATATATTTT. Translated: CASSQGLGGNTIYF.